Below are 23 T cell receptor beta chains sequenced from a single sample in a study of T cell clonality in common variable immunodeficiency. The study, taken as a whole, reports: Common variable immunodeficiency TCR beta sequences reportedly had fewer deletions and N-nucleotide insertions.

Here immunoSEQ multiplex PCR was the method, and the copy in TCRdb shows in-frame clones only, minus some. The specimen has some 21,000 clones, none found just once. Their cognate antigens are unknown. The material sequenced was peripheral blood mononuclear cells. The source is a human donor with common variable immunodeficiency.

This clone was recorded at least ten times. Read data end 3 residues before the CDR3 end; the end is taken from the germline J gene. The chain couples TRBV30 to TRBJ2-3; D gene ambiguous. The CDR3 contains 14 residues. Trimming pared 0 bases from V and 0 bases from J, leaving 7 bases between. Germline V gene sequence: CDR1 GTSNPN, CDR2 SVGIG (reference sequence). The CDR3: CAWSVYVSTDTQYF. The sequenced CDR3 bases are TGTGCCTGGAGTGTATATGTCAGCACAGATACG. The entire variable domain, with the rest obtained from reference TRBV30 and TRBJ2-3, is as follows: SQTIHQWPATLVQPVGSPLSLECTVEGTSNPNLYWYRQAAGRGLQLLFYSVGIGQISSEVPQNLSASRPQDRQFILSSKKLLLSDSGFYLCAWSVYVSTDTQYFGPGTRLTVL.

Many counts were recorded for this clone. The CDR3 extends 3 residues past the end of the read, so its final part is completed from the germline J gene. This chain joins TRBV6-4 and TRBJ1-1; D is unclear. This CDR3 is built from 15 residues. The germline CDR1 and CDR2 sequences are MRHNA and SNTAGT. Trimming shortened V by 3 bases and J by 6 bases, and 17 bases separated the two germline ends. CDR3 loop: CASSENGGLWSEAFF. The sequenced part of the CDR3 DNA is TGTGCCAGCAGTGAGAATGGCGGATTGTGGTCTGAA.

This clone was found many times. The read terminates 3 residues before the CDR3 end, so the remaining end is supplied by the germline J gene. The chain combines TRBV7-3 with TRBJ2-1; 7 bases match TRBD2. Germline trimming cut 3 bases from V and 7 bases from J; bases unmatched to any gene: 6. Germline values: CDR1 SGHTA, CDR2 FQGTGA. The CDR3 is 14 amino acids. CDR3 sequence reads: CASSLRGGLNEQFF. The DNA read from the CDR3 is TGTGCCAGCAGCTTGCGCGGGGGATTAAATGAG. Full variable domain (missing parts from reference TRBV7-3 and TRBJ2-1): GAGVSQTPSNKVTEKGKYVELRCDPISGHTALYWYRQSLGQGPEFLIYFQGTGAADDSGLPNDRFFAVRPEGSVSTLKIQRTERGDSAVYLCASSLRGGLNEQFFGPGTRLTVL.

This clone was detected ten times or more. Germline and junction disagree at one end, which may indicate a read error. The DNA ends 3 residues before the CDR3 does, and the rest of the CDR3 is filled in from the germline J gene. The chain carries TRBV4-2 and TRBJ2-2, with 8 nucleotides matching TRBD1. This CDR3 spans 18 amino acids. CDR1 is LGHNA, CDR2 YNFKEQ, per germline. Here the CDR3 reads CASSPTRPSQGASGELFF. The CDR3 bases that were read are TGCGCCAGCAGCCCTACGAGACCGTCCCAGGGGGCAAGCGGGGAG.

This clone appeared a few times. The CDR3 extends 3 residues past the end of the read, so its final part is completed from the germline J gene. The rearrangement links TRBV7-3 to TRBJ2-1; 8 bases align to TRBD2. The CDR3 contains 16 residues. The V gene end was trimmed by 4 bases and the J gene end by 6 bases; junction bases not matched to a gene: 11. Germline CDR1 is SGHTA and CDR2 is FQGTGA. Partial CDR3 DNA: TGTGCCAGCAGCTCCCGGGGGGGGGATTCTGTCAATGAG. Its translation: CASSSRGGDSVNE. The complete CDR3 protein is CASSSRGGDSVNEQFF.

This clone was found many times. The chain's CDR3 is CASSIDIPTGSDYGYTF. The CDR3 DNA, read in part, is TGTGCCAGTAGTATAGATATCCCGACAGGGTCGGACTATGGC. The chain recombines TRBV19 with TRBJ1-2; TRBD1 matches 7 bases. The read comes to an end 3 residues before the CDR3 does, leaving the germline J gene to fill in the end. The V gene's germline CDR1 is LNHDA and CDR2 SQIVND (reference sequence). The CDR3 runs 17 residues. J gave up 3 bases and V 0 bases, and 10 bases lay outside the gene matches.

This clone was detected many times. The observed sequence ends 3 residues before the CDR3 terminus, with the missing tail filled in from the germline J gene. The V and J genes are TRBV5-1 and TRBJ2-2; no clear D. The V gene's germline CDR1 is SGHRS and CDR2 YFSETQ. Trimming removed 3 bases at V and 4 bases at J, with 13 bases between. The CDR3 loop spans 15 amino acids. The chain's CDR3 is CASSSVELITGELFF. CDR3 DNA (partial): TGCGCCAGCAGCTCCGTAGAACTTATCACCGGGGAG.

Concerning this clone: The CDR3 end is not reached by the read, which stops 3 residues before it; the germline J gene fills it in. This chain links TRBV20-1 with TRBJ2-7, with 14 bases matching TRBD2. The CDR3 runs 15 residues. Per germline, CDR1 DFQATT and CDR2 SNEGSKA (reference sequence). The junction had 8 bases not matched to a gene; V was cut back by 6 bases and J by 4 bases. CDR3 sequence: CSARGLAGALYEQYF. CDR3 bases read: TGCAGTGCCAGGGGACTAGCGGGAGCTTTGTACGAG.

This clone came up a few times. The read gets to within 3 residues of the CDR3 end, and the germline J gene fills in the rest. The rearrangement links TRBV5-1 to TRBJ2-7, with D perhaps TRBD2 (7 bases). The CDR3 totals 17 residues. Germline loops: CDR1 SGHRS, CDR2 YFSETQ. Trimming removed 5 bases at V and 0 bases at J, with 21 bases between. This CDR3 reads CASSYQPGGQLSYEQYF. The DNA read from the CDR3 is TGCGCCAGCAGTTACCAACCGGGAGGACAGCTCTCCTACGAG.

A remark on this clone: The DNA ends 3 residues before the CDR3 does, and the rest of the CDR3 is filled in from the germline J gene. This rearrangement joins TRBV16 to TRBJ1-2; TRBD1 matches 9 bases. With V trimmed by 0 bases and J by 1 base, 3 bases remained unmatched. Germline lookup yields CDR1 KGHSY and CDR2 FQNENV. This CDR3 region has 16 residues. The CDR3 sequence is CASSQSGQGGNYGYTF. The sequenced part of the CDR3 DNA is TGTGCCAGCAGCCAATCGGGACAGGGTGGTAACTATGGC.

For this clone: The read finishes 3 residues shy of the CDR3 end, and the germline J gene is used to complete it. The chain employs TRBV29-1 and TRBJ2-5; D is undetermined. Trimming cost V 0 bases and J 2 bases, with 13 bases left between them. Germline CDR1 SQVTM, CDR2 ANQGSEA. This CDR3 comprises 15 residues. Here the CDR3 reads CSVEDWPEEQETQYF. The covered CDR3 bases are TGCAGCGTTGAAGATTGGCCAGAAGAGCAAGAGACC.

This clone was counted at least ten times. The missing CDR3 end, 3 residues past where the read stops, is filled in from the germline J gene. The rearrangement links TRBV19 to TRBJ2-4; 15 nucleotides line up with TRBD2. The CDR3 length is 15 residues. Unmatched junction bases numbered 1, after V lost 6 bases and J lost 4 bases. Germline V CDR1 and CDR2: LNHDA, SQIVND (reference sequence). CDR3 region: CASRGLAGGKNIQYF. The part of the CDR3 DNA that was read is TGTGCCAGTAGGGGACTAGCGGGAGGTAAAAACATT.

A word on this clone: The read terminates 3 residues ahead of where the CDR3 ends, so the germline J gene completes it. This rearrangement joins TRBV19 to TRBJ1-1, with a possible D match to TRBD1 (6 bases). This CDR3 spans 14 amino acids. Germline V gene lookup returns CDR1 LNHDA and CDR2 SQIVND (reference sequence). CDR3 sequence: CASSPRTDEVRAFF. CDR3 bases read: TGTGCCAGTAGTCCCCGGACAGACGAAGTTCGG.

The sample holds many counts of this clone. The read finishes 3 residues shy of the CDR3 end, and the germline J gene is used to complete it. This chain joins TRBV18 and TRBJ1-1; TRBD1 matches at 9 bases. In germline, CDR1 is KGHSH, CDR2 LQKENI. This CDR3 region has 14 residues. The ends lost 2 bases at V and 6 bases at J; junction bases unmatched: 4. CDR3 DNA, as far as it was read: TGTGCCAGCTCACCAGGGGGACAGGGTGCTGAA. This codes for CASSPGGQGAE. The entire CDR3 is CASSPGGQGAEAFF.

At least ten counts were recorded for this clone. The read comes to an end 3 residues before the CDR3 does, leaving the germline J gene to fill in the end. The V and J genes are TRBV5-4 and TRBJ1-1; D unresolved. Looked up from germline, CDR1 is SGHNT and CDR2 is YYREEE (reference sequence). V was cut by 3 bases and J by 3 bases, with 3 bases left in between. The CDR3 has 11 residues. The CDR3 loop is CASSSYTEAFF. The part of the CDR3 DNA that was read is TGTGCCAGCAGCTCCTACACTGAA.

This clone was found a few times. The read stops 3 residues short of the end of the CDR3; the missing end is completed from the germline J gene. The chain combines TRBV7-2 with TRBJ1-4; 7 nucleotides agree with TRBD1. CDR1 is SGHTA and CDR2 is FQGNSA in the germline V gene. V lost 5 bases and J lost 6; bases outside the gene matches: 6. This CDR3 has 14 residues. The part of the CDR3 DNA that was read is TGTGCCAGCAGCCCGTACAGGGGTGATGAAAAA. Its protein product is CASSPYRGDEK. The whole CDR3 protein reads CASSPYRGDEKLFF.

On this clone itself: Coverage ceases 3 residues before the CDR3 finishes, and the germline J gene fills in the end. The V gene is TRBV19, the J gene TRBJ2-3, with D uncertain. CDR1 and CDR2 from the germline V gene are LNHDA and SQIVND (reference sequence). The CDR3 sequence is 16 residues long. Trimming took off 4 bases at V and 6 bases at J, with 20 bases between the two ends. CDR3 DNA (partial): TGTGCCAGTAGTACCAGAGACATTCCTCCGACGGATACG. Protein: CASSTRDIPPTDT. In full, the CDR3 is CASSTRDIPPTDTQYF.

This clone was seen only a few times. Sequencing ends 3 residues short of the CDR3 end; the germline J gene provides the rest. The V call is TRBV19, the J call TRBJ1-5, with D perhaps matching TRBD1 (5 bases). CDR3 length: 14 amino acids. Germline lookup yields CDR1 LNHDA and CDR2 SQIVND (reference sequence). The V and J ends lost 8 bases and 0 bases respectively, with 11 bases between them. The part of the CDR3 DNA that was read is TGTGCCAGTTCGACAGAGGATAGCAATCAGCCC. Protein product: CASSTEDSNQP. The whole CDR3 reads CASSTEDSNQPQHF.

This clone occurred a few times. The sequence runs out 3 residues before the end of the CDR3; the remainder is reconstructed from the germline J gene. The J gene is TRBJ2-1, the V gene TRBV5-1, with D possibly matching TRBD2 (6 bases). The CDR3 totals 15 residues. Between the trimmed V and J ends, which lost 0 bases and 7 bases, there was a span of 14 bases. The V gene's germline CDR1 is SGHRS and CDR2 YFSETQ. Partial CDR3 DNA: TGCGCCAGCAGCTTGGGGACTACCCCGGGTAATGAG. It yields the protein CASSLGTTPGNE. The full-length CDR3 reads as CASSLGTTPGNEQFF.

There are many counts of this clone. The read falls 3 residues short of the CDR3 end, and the missing part is taken from the germline J gene. V is TRBV20-1 and J is TRBJ1-1, with 7 bases that match TRBD1. Trimming took 6 bases from V and 6 from J; bases not matched to a gene: 7. CDR3 length: 12 residues. Germline loops: CDR1 DFQATT, CDR2 SNEGSKA (reference sequence). The CDR3 DNA, read in part, is TGCAGTGCCGACGGACAGGTCTCTGAA. It specifies CSADGQVSE. The complete CDR3 sequence is CSADGQVSEAFF.

As to this clone: The CDR3 end falls 3 residues outside the read, so it is completed with the germline J gene. The genes are TRBV30 and TRBJ2-3, with unresolved D. Germline loops: CDR1 GTSNPN, CDR2 SVGIG (reference sequence). The CDR3 runs to 15 residues. The V gene lost 0 bases and the J gene lost 0 bases, with 10 bases spanning the gap. This CDR3 is CAWSVLVLSTDTQYF. The part of the CDR3 DNA that was read is TGTGCCTGGAGTGTACTGGTTCTGAGCACAGATACG.

On this clone: The sequenced fragment ends 3 residues before the CDR3 boundary, so the rest is inferred from the germline J gene. The V call is TRBV2, the J call TRBJ2-1, with 11 bases that match TRBD2. This CDR3 region has 16 residues. CDR1 and CDR2 from the germline V gene are SNHLY and FYNNEI. J gave up 4 bases and V 4 bases, and 6 bases lay outside the gene matches. The CDR3 here is CASSAVAGGSYNEQFF. Incomplete CDR3 DNA: TGTGCCAGCAGTGCGGTAGCGGGAGGGTCTTACAATGAG.

This clone was counted many times. CDR3 loop: CSASRVNTGELFF. CDR3 DNA, as far as it was read: TGCAGTGCTAGTAGGGTAAACACCGGGGAG. The rearrangement uses TRBV20-1 and TRBJ2-2; D gene unclear. The DNA ends 3 residues before the CDR3 does, and the rest of the CDR3 is filled in from the germline J gene. The germline V gene encodes CDR1 DFQATT and CDR2 SNEGSKA (reference sequence). The CDR3 runs 13 residues. V was pared by 3 bases and J by 2 bases, with 7 bases between.